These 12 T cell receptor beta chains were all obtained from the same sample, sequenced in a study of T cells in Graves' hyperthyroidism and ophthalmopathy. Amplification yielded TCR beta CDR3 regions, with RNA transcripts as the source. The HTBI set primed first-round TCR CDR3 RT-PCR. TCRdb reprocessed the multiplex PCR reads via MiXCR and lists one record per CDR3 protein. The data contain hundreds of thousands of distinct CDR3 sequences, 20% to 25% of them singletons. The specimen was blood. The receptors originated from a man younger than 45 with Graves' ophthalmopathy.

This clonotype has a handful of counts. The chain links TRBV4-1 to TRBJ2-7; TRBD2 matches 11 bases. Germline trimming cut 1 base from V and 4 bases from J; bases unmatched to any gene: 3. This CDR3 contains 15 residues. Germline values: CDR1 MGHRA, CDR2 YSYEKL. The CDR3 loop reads CASSQGSSGRYEQYF. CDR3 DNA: TGCGCCAGCAGCCAAGGGTCTAGCGGGAGGTACGAGCAGTACTTC.

The CDR3 DNA is TGTGCCAGCAGAGGGACCGACAATCAGCCCCAGCATTTT. This translates into CASRGTDNQPQHF. The rearrangement joins TRBV12-3 or TRBV12-4 to TRBJ1-5; a possible D gene is TRBD1 (5 bases). The V and J ends lost 6 bases and 3 bases respectively, with 9 bases between them. The CDR3 contains 13 residues.

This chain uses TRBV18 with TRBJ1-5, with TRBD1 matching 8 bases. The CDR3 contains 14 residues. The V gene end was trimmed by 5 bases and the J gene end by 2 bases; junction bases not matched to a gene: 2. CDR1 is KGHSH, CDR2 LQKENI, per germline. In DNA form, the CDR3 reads TGTGCCAGCTCAGAGACAGGGGGCAATCAGCCCCAGCATTTT. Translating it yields CASSETGGNQPQHF.

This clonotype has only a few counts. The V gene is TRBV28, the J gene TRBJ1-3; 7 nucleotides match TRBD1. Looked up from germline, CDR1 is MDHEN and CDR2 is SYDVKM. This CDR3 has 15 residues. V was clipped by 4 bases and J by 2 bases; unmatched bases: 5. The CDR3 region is CASSSPTGPGNTIYF. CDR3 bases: TGTGCCAGCAGTTCACCGACAGGGCCTGGAAACACCATATATTTT.

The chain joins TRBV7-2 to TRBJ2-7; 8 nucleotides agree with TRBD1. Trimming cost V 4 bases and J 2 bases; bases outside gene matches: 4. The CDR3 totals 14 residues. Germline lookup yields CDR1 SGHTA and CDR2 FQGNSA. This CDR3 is CASSSTGDAYEQYF. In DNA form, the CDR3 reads TGTGCCAGCAGCTCGACAGGGGACGCCTACGAGCAGTACTTC.

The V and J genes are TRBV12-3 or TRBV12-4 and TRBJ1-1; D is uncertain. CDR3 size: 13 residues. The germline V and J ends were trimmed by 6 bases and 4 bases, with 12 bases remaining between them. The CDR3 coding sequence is TGTGCCAGCAGCACTGGACCTAGCACTGAAGCTTTCTTT. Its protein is CASSTGPSTEAFF.

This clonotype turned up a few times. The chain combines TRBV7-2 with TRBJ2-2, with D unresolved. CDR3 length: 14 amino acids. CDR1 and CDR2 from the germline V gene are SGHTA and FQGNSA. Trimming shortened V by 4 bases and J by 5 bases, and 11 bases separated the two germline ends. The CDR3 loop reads CASSSPANTGELFF. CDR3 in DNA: TGTGCCAGCAGCTCACCGGCCAATACCGGGGAGCTGTTTTTT.

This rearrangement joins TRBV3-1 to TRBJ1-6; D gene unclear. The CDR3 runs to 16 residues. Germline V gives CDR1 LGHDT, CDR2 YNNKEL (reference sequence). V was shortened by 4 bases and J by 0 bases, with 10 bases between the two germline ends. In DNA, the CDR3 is TGTGCCAGCAGCCCACTCGAAAGCTCCTATAATTCACCCCTCCACTTT. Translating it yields CASSPLESSYNSPLHF.

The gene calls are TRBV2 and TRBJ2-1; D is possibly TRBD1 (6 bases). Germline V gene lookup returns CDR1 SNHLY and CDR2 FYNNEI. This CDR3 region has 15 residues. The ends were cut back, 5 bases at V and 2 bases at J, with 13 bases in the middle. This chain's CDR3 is CASSRGQLTYNEQFF. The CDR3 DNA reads TGTGCCAGCAGTAGAGGACAGCTTACCTACAATGAGCAGTTCTTC.

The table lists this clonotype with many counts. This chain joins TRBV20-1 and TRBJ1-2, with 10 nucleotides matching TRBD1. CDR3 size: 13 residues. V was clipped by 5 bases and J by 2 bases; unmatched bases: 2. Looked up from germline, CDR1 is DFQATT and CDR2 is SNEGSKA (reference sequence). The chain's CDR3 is CSASGQGNYGYTF. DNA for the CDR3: TGCAGTGCTTCGGGACAGGGGAACTATGGCTACACCTTC.

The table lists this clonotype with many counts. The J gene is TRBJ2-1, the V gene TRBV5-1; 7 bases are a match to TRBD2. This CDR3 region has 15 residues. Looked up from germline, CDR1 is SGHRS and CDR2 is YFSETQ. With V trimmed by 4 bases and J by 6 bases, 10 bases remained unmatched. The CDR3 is CASSPGTTTVNEQFF. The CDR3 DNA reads TGCGCCAGCAGCCCTGGGACTACCACAGTCAATGAGCAGTTCTTC.

CDR3 protein: CASSVTHEQYF. For the CDR3, the DNA is TGTGCCAGCAGTGTAACCCACGAGCAGTACTTC. The chain has TRBV2 and TRBJ2-7, with no clear D. V dropped 4 bases and J dropped 5 bases, with 6 bases sitting between them. CDR1 is SNHLY, CDR2 FYNNEI, per germline. This CDR3 is 11 amino acids long.